This T cell receptor (beta chain) was retrieved from a study of blood T cell repertoires in COVID-19. Study-level information: Sites in the United States, Italy and Spain provided acute and convalescent COVID-19 samples. The cDNA or gDNA used as material had been derived from T cells, B-cell-depleted T cells, or PBMCs.

Generated by immunoSEQ multiplex PCR, the TCRdb table keeps only in-frame clones and is missing some. This table holds over 25,000 clones, roughly nine tenths found once. Sample: peripheral blood. This receptor was taken from a human donor in a cohort sampled during active COVID-19.

The chain's CDR3 is CASGTVESPLHF. For the CDR3, the DNA is TGTGCCAGCGGGACAGTTGAATCACCCCTCCACTTT. The gene calls are TRBV12-3 or TRBV12-4 and TRBJ1-6; 7 bases align to TRBD1. CDR3 length: 12 residues. The junction had 5 bases not matched to a gene; V was cut back by 8 bases and J by 10 bases.